Each of the 30 T cell receptor beta chains below was sequenced from the same sample in a study of T cell responses to AZD1222 COVID-19 vaccine (dated by TCRdb to the early 2020s). Libraries were built with the immunoSEQ multiplex PCR assay. The source is immuneACCESS, and TCRdb retained only in-frame sequences with V and J called. Part of the clones is not carried over; for the studies checked, unresolved V genes explain less than half of this, and the remainder is unexplained. The sample table shows about 180,000 clones, and around 90% are seen once. Roughly 1.9% of the sample comes from the top ten. This sample's time point label indicates: about 28 days (+/-7) after the second vaccine dose. Sample: peripheral blood, taken 28 days after the second AZD1222 dose. The receptors shown here come from an adult who received the AZD1222 COVID-19 vaccine.

V and J are TRBV12-3 or TRBV12-4 and TRBJ2-3; the D is unclear. Trimming removed 7 bases from V and 1 base from J, with 9 bases in between. The CDR3 runs 13 residues. The CDR3 loop reads CASNFEGTDTQYF. The CDR3 bases are TGTGCCAGCAATTTCGAGGGCACAGATACGCAGTATTTT.

Written as DNA, the CDR3 is TGTGCCAGCAGCTTTTTCGAGTACTCCGAGCAGTACTTC. Its translation: CASSFFEYSEQYF. The chain is built from TRBV11-3 and TRBJ2-7; no firm D call. Germline CDR1 is SGHNT and CDR2 is YENEEA. V lost 3 bases and J lost 6, with 12 bases in between. CDR3 size: 13 residues.

For this clone: Other DNA sequences in this sample translate to the same CDR3. The CDR3 DNA is TGTGCCAGCAGCCAAGATGCAGGGGGTCGGGGCTACACCTTC. Its protein product is CASSQDAGGRGYTF. V gene TRBV3-1 (or the pseudogene TRBV3-2) combines with J gene TRBJ1-2; 7 bases align to TRBD1. CDR1 is LGHDT and CDR2 is YNNKEL in the germline V gene (reference sequence). The trim removed 0 bases at V and 8 bases at J, leaving 6 bases unmatched. The CDR3 runs 14 residues.

The chain recombines TRBV6-1 with TRBJ2-3; 9 bases line up with TRBD2. Per the germline V gene, CDR1 is MNHNS and CDR2 is SASEGT. V was clipped by 4 bases and J by 3 bases; unmatched bases: 5. The CDR3 runs 15 residues. CDR3 in DNA: TGTGCCAGCAGTGGGCTAGCGGGACTAACAGATACGCAGTATTTT. It codes for CASSGLAGLTDTQYF.

In DNA, the CDR3 is TGTGCCAGCAGCCCGGGGACAAGAAGCAATCAGCCCCAGCATTTT. Protein product: CASSPGTRSNQPQHF. The rearrangement joins TRBV5-8 to TRBJ1-5, with D possibly TRBD1 on 6 matching bases. V was clipped by 4 bases and J by 1 base, with 12 bases between them. This CDR3 is 15 amino acids long. Germline V CDR1 and CDR2: SGHTS, YDEGEE.

This chain connects TRBV5-4 to TRBJ2-3; 9 bases fit TRBD1. V shed 4 bases, J shed 2 bases, and the junction held 17 bases outside the gene matches. The CDR3 has 19 residues. CDR1 and CDR2 (germline): SGHNT, YYREEE (reference sequence). CDR3 bases: TGTGCCAGCAGCGTGGGAGCCAAGACGGGACAGGGAAACACAGATACGCAGTATTTT. Its protein is CASSVGAKTGQGNTDTQYF.

This chain connects TRBV14 to TRBJ2-1; no clear D gene. CDR3 length: 14 residues. The V gene lost 7 bases and the J gene lost 9 bases, with 19 bases spanning the gap. Germline lookup yields CDR1 SGHDN and CDR2 FVKESK. CDR3 DNA sequence: TGTGCCAGCATGCCCTTTGGATGGGAAGGTGAGCAGTTCTTC. It codes for CASMPFGWEGEQFF. Supplemented by reference TRBV14 and TRBJ2-1, the full variable domain reads EAGVTQFPSHSVIEKGQTVTLRCDPISGHDNLYWYRRVMGKEIKFLLHFVKESKQDESGMPNNRFLAERTGGTYSTLKVQPAELEDSGVYFCASMPFGWEGEQFFGPGTRLTVL.

The rearrangement joins TRBV30 to TRBJ2-5; D gene ambiguous. The CDR3 is made up of 12 amino acids. Deletions cut 1 base from V and 5 bases from J, with 8 bases between. From germline, CDR1 is GTSNPN and CDR2 SVGIG (reference sequence). The chain's CDR3 is CAWSGVDETQYF. In DNA form, the CDR3 reads TGTGCCTGGAGTGGGGTGGATGAGACCCAGTACTTC.

The CDR3 nucleotides read TGTGCCAGCAGTTACCCCAAAACCACAGGGACCGGGGAGCTGTTTTTT. Protein: CASSYPKTTGTGELFF. The chain is built from TRBV6-5 and TRBJ2-2; perhaps TRBD1 as D (6 bases). With 2 bases removed from V and 5 bases from J, the gap between germline ends came to 15 bases. The CDR3 runs to 16 residues. Germline V gene data show CDR1 as MNHEY and CDR2 as SVGAGI.

The rearrangement joins TRBV15 to TRBJ1-6; 9 nucleotides agree with TRBD1. CDR3 length: 16 amino acids. The junction had 11 bases not matched to a gene; V was cut back by 5 bases and J by 9 bases. The germline V gene has CDR1 LNHNV and CDR2 YYDKDF (reference sequence). The CDR3 region has the DNA TGTGCCACCAGCCCAGGGACAGGGAGAGTCAGTTCACCCCTCCACTTT. The encoded protein is CATSPGTGRVSSPLHF.

V and J are TRBV18 and TRBJ1-1; no clear D gene. CDR1 and CDR2 from the germline V gene are KGHSH and LQKENI. V dropped 8 bases and J dropped 0 bases, with 13 bases sitting between them. This CDR3 has 14 amino acids. The CDR3 is CASPDPLLNTEAFF. As DNA, the CDR3 is TGTGCCAGCCCGGACCCTCTCCTGAACACTGAAGCTTTCTTT.

J is TRBJ1-2 and V is TRBV3-1 (or the pseudogene TRBV3-2); TRBD1 might be the D (5 bases). V dropped 4 bases and J dropped 2 bases, with 11 bases sitting between them. Germline assignment: CDR1 LGHDT and CDR2 YNNKEL (reference sequence). The CDR3 extends over 14 amino acids. The CDR3 spells CASSRPGGNYGYTF. CDR3 in DNA: TGTGCCAGCAGCCGCCCGGGGGGAAACTATGGCTACACCTTC.

The CDR3: CAISEAGGADTQYF. The CDR3 bases are TGTGCCATCAGTGAAGCGGGGGGTGCAGATACGCAGTATTTT. V gene TRBV10-3 combines with J gene TRBJ2-3; 9 nucleotides match TRBD2. V trimming: 3 bases; J trimming: 4 bases; junction bases outside the gene matches: 2. CDR3 length equals 14 residues. Germline V lookup: CDR1 ENHRY, CDR2 SYGVKD.

The V and J genes are TRBV28 and TRBJ2-4; D is possibly TRBD2 (5 bases). This CDR3 has 17 amino acids. Germline V gene lookup returns CDR1 MDHEN and CDR2 SYDVKM. V was trimmed by 5 bases and J by 1 base, leaving 18 bases between them. In nucleotides, the CDR3 is TGTGCCAGCAGTCCCCGATACGGAGGATGGGCCAAAAACATTCAGTACTTC. Protein: CASSPRYGGWAKNIQYF.

The chain links TRBV27 to TRBJ2-7; 11 bases align to TRBD2. CDR1 MNHEY and CDR2 SMNVEV come from the germline V gene (reference sequence). Trimming took 6 bases from V and 4 from J; bases not matched to a gene: 2. The CDR3 is 13 residues long. The CDR3 DNA reads as TGTGCCAGCAGAACTAGCGGGGGATACGAGCAGTACTTC. It specifies CASRTSGGYEQYF.

V is TRBV7-2 and J is TRBJ1-6; D not certain. V lost 3 bases and J lost 8, with 17 bases in between. Germline CDR1 is SGHTA and CDR2 is FQGNSA. CDR3 size: 16 residues. The CDR3 bases are TGTGCCAGCAGCTTGGCCTTAAGACCCGGCGATTCACCCCTCCACTTT. Translation: CASSLALRPGDSPLHF.

Note on this clone: Other DNA sequences within the sample encode an identical CDR3. This chain joins TRBV7-9 and TRBJ1-5; D unresolved. V lost 0 bases and J 2 bases, leaving 5 bases between the germline ends. CDR3 length: 14 amino acids. The germline gives CDR1 SEHNR, CDR2 FQNEAQ (reference sequence). The CDR3 sequence: CASSLAGGNQPQHF. For the CDR3, the DNA is TGTGCCAGCAGCTTAGCGGGCGGCAATCAGCCCCAGCATTTT.

The chain is built from TRBV12-5 and TRBJ1-5; D uncertain. The CDR3 runs to 17 residues. Looked up from germline, CDR1 is LGHNT and CDR2 is FRNRAP. V lost 3 bases to trimming and J lost 0 bases, with 15 bases between them. The CDR3 DNA is TGTGCTAGTGGTTTCACTGAGACCCCATATAGCAATCAGCCCCAGCATTTT. Translation gives CASGFTETPYSNQPQHF.

The rearrangement joins TRBV27 to TRBJ1-1; D not resolved. Germline CDR1 reads MNHEY; CDR2 reads SMNVEV (reference sequence). The CDR3 loop spans 14 amino acids. V lost 6 bases and J 10 bases, leaving 21 bases between the germline ends. CDR3 in amino acids: CASRLREHKLPAFF. The CDR3 DNA sequence: TGTGCCAGCAGATTAAGAGAACATAAACTTCCAGCTTTCTTT.

The chain is built from TRBV5-1 and TRBJ2-5; D is undetermined. The CDR3 covers 14 residues. In germline, CDR1 is SGHRS, CDR2 YFSETQ. Trimming removed 0 bases from V and 6 bases from J, with 12 bases in between. The CDR3 spells CASSLDSPPKTQYF. For the CDR3, the DNA is TGCGCCAGCAGCTTGGATAGTCCCCCGAAGACCCAGTACTTC.

This chain joins TRBV7-6 and TRBJ2-1, with TRBD2 matching over 8 bases. Germline V gene sequence: CDR1 SGHVS, CDR2 FNYEAQ. This CDR3 spans 15 amino acids. J lost 3 bases, V lost 4 bases, and 5 bases had no gene match. Here the CDR3 reads CASSSSSGDYNEQFF. CDR3 bases: TGTGCCAGCAGCTCCAGTAGCGGGGACTACAATGAGCAGTTCTTC.

This clone is a singleton in its sample. The rearrangement uses TRBV7-3 and TRBJ2-2, with TRBD1 matching 11 bases. V shed 5 bases, J shed 8 bases, and the junction held 7 bases outside the gene matches. This CDR3 is built from 15 residues. Germline CDR1 is SGHTA and CDR2 is FQGTGA. CDR3 DNA sequence: TGTGCCAGCAGCATAGGACAGGGGGCGAAAGGGGAGCTGTTTTTT. As protein: CASSIGQGAKGELFF.

This clone turned up a few times. This chain uses TRBV9 with TRBJ2-3, with D unresolved. CDR1 is SGDLS, CDR2 YYNGEE, per germline. The V end lost 0 bases, the J end lost 5 bases, and 4 bases lay between the germline ends. The CDR3 loop spans 12 amino acids. The CDR3 region is CASSVEGDTQYF. In DNA form, the CDR3 reads TGTGCCAGCAGCGTAGAGGGAGATACGCAGTATTTT.

The chain joins TRBV6-5 to TRBJ1-2; D is ambiguous. Between the trimmed V and J ends, which lost 2 bases and 0 bases, there was a span of 4 bases. The CDR3 contains 13 residues. Looked up from germline, CDR1 is MNHEY and CDR2 is SVGAGI. This chain's CDR3 is CASSYQSNYGYTF. CDR3 coding DNA: TGTGCCAGCAGTTACCAATCTAACTATGGCTACACCTTC.

The rearrangement uses TRBV7-2 and TRBJ1-2; 8 nucleotides align to TRBD1. Germline loops: CDR1 SGHTA, CDR2 FQGNSA. The CDR3 totals 15 residues. V was pared by 5 bases and J by 4 bases, with 9 bases of the junction left unmatched. CDR3 amino acids: CASSEAGTGGYGYTF. The CDR3 bases are TGTGCCAGCAGCGAAGCCGGGACAGGAGGCTATGGCTACACCTTC.

CDR3: CASSSQGEVNYGYTF. CDR3 in DNA: TGCGCCAGCAGCTCGCAGGGAGAAGTTAACTATGGCTACACCTTC. The chain employs TRBV5-1 and TRBJ1-2; perhaps TRBD1 as D (5 bases). V lost 3 bases and J 1 base, leaving 13 bases between the germline ends. Germline CDR1 and CDR2: SGHRS and YFSETQ. This CDR3 contains 15 residues. The variable domain in full, with the rest retrieved from reference TRBV5-1 and TRBJ1-2, is KAGVTQTPRYLIKTRGQQVTLSCSPISGHRSVSWYQQTPGQGLQFLFEYFSETQRNKGNFPGRFSGRQFSNSRSEMNVSTLELGDSALYLCASSSQGEVNYGYTFGSGTRLTVV.

The chain combines TRBV28 with TRBJ1-5; weak D call: TRBD1 (6 bases). This CDR3 contains 14 residues. V was pared by 5 bases and J by 4 bases, with 12 bases between. The germline CDR1 and CDR2 sequences are MDHEN and SYDVKM. The CDR3 coding sequence is TGTGCCAGCAGTGGTGGGGGGCTTAATCAGCCCCAGCATTTT. Its protein is CASSGGGLNQPQHF.

The chain combines TRBV15 with TRBJ2-3; 11 bases map to TRBD2. This CDR3 contains 16 residues. J was trimmed by 0 bases and V by 8 bases; bases with no gene match: 7. The germline V gene encodes CDR1 LNHNV and CDR2 YYDKDF (reference sequence). CDR3 nucleotides: TGTGCCACCCGGGCTAGCGGGAGGTACAGCACAGATACGCAGTATTTT. Its translation is CATRASGRYSTDTQYF.

V and J are TRBV18 and TRBJ1-3; D not resolved. Germline loops: CDR1 KGHSH, CDR2 LQKENI. The CDR3 consists of 16 residues. The ends were cut back, 3 bases at V and 0 bases at J, with 12 bases in the middle. The CDR3 DNA reads as TGTGCCAGCTCACCCTCGACTCCCGGCTCTGGAAACACCATATATTTT. It codes for CASSPSTPGSGNTIYF.

The chain is built from TRBV6-6 and TRBJ2-5; D may be TRBD2 (6 bases). This CDR3 has 14 amino acids. Trimming pared 7 bases from V and 2 bases from J, leaving 14 bases between. Per germline, CDR1 MNHNY and CDR2 SVGAGI (reference sequence). Here the CDR3 reads CASTRPGGQETQYF. The CDR3 nucleotides are TGTGCCAGCACCCGTCCCGGGGGACAAGAGACCCAGTACTTC.